The 21 T cell receptor beta chains in this list originate from one sample, sequenced in a study of T cell responses to AZD1222 COVID-19 vaccine. Measured with immunoSEQ multiplex PCR; TCRdb has only the in-frame clones, and not every one. The repertoire includes 150,000 or so clones, around 88% of them detected once, and about 15% sits in the top ten. Sequences were derived from peripheral blood, sampled on day 0 of AZD1222 vaccination. The origin of the receptors is an adult in good health.

The chain has TRBV12-3 or TRBV12-4 and TRBJ2-7; no clear D. V lost 5 bases to trimming and J lost 6 bases, with 14 bases between them. This CDR3 region has 13 residues. This CDR3 reads CASSVYPSLEQYF. The CDR3, as DNA: TGTGCCAGCAGTGTTTATCCGAGCCTCGAGCAGTACTTC.

V gene TRBV4-3 combines with J gene TRBJ1-1; TRBD1 matches at 10 bases. Germline trimming cut 5 bases from V and 1 base from J; bases unmatched to any gene: 4. The germline gives CDR1 LGHNA, CDR2 YSLEER. The CDR3 length is 15 residues. CDR3 in DNA: TGCGCCAGCAGCTGGGACAGGGGCCGGAACACTGAAGCTTTCTTT. It codes for CASSWDRGRNTEAFF.

This chain links TRBV28 with TRBJ1-4; D may be TRBD1 (6 bases). V was clipped by 6 bases and J by 8 bases, with 19 bases between them. The CDR3 contains 15 residues. CDR1 is MDHEN, CDR2 SYDVKM, per germline. CDR3 nucleotides: TGTGCCAGCAGCTCAAGACAGGCGGGCGCCGAAAAACTGTTTTTT. It codes for CASSSRQAGAEKLFF.

The chain employs TRBV9 and TRBJ1-3, with D unresolved. Germline values: CDR1 SGDLS, CDR2 YYNGEE. Trimming cost V 0 bases and J 1 base, with 8 bases left between them. The CDR3 covers 15 residues. Written as DNA, the CDR3 is TGTGCCAGCAGCGTAGACCGAGGTTCTGGAAACACCATATATTTT. It specifies CASSVDRGSGNTIYF.

The chain uses TRBV27 and TRBJ1-3; no clear D gene. CDR1 and CDR2 from the germline V gene are MNHEY and SMNVEV (reference sequence). The CDR3 runs 14 residues. Trimming cost V 6 bases and J 4 bases, with 13 bases left between them. In DNA, the CDR3 is TGTGCCAGCAGACCGACGAAGAGAGGAAACACCATATATTTT. It translates to CASRPTKRGNTIYF.

V is TRBV7-2 and J is TRBJ1-4; D is possibly TRBD1 (5 bases). The germline V gene has CDR1 SGHTA and CDR2 FQGNSA. V lost 5 bases to trimming and J lost 11 bases, with 18 bases between them. CDR3 size: 14 residues. The CDR3 sequence is CASSLTSAGGKLFF. Here the CDR3 DNA reads TGTGCCAGCAGCCTCACATCAGCGGGGGGGAAACTGTTTTTT.

The V and J genes are TRBV7-2 and TRBJ2-1; 10 positions match TRBD2. V was clipped by 6 bases and J by 7 bases; unmatched bases: 15. CDR1 and CDR2 (germline): SGHTA, FQGNSA. The CDR3 sequence is 17 residues long. CDR3 bases: TGTGCCAGCAGGGCGACGACCTTAGCGGGGGGCAGGAATGAGCAGTTCTTC. Its translation: CASRATTLAGGRNEQFF. The full variable domain, with the rest looked up from reference TRBV7-2 and TRBJ2-1, is GAGVSQSPSNKVTEKGKDVELRCDPISGHTALYWYRQSLGQGLEFLIYFQGNSAPDKSGLPSDRFSAERTGGSVSTLTIQRTQQEDSAVYLCASRATTLAGGRNEQFFGPGTRLTVL.

The genes are TRBV20-1 and TRBJ1-1, with TRBD1 as a possible D gene (5 bases). The ends were cut back, 3 bases at V and 7 bases at J, with 9 bases in the middle. Germline V gives CDR1 DFQATT, CDR2 SNEGSKA (reference sequence). The CDR3 totals 11 residues. Here the CDR3 DNA reads TGCAGTGCTAGGGGGCAAATTGAAGCTTTCTTT. Its translation is CSARGQIEAFF.

The chain employs TRBV5-1 and TRBJ2-7; no reliable D call. With 0 bases removed from V and 1 base from J, the gap between germline ends came to 11 bases. In germline, CDR1 is SGHRS, CDR2 YFSETQ. The CDR3 loop spans 15 amino acids. The CDR3 region is CASSLEGAKSYEQYF. The CDR3 DNA sequence: TGCGCCAGCAGCTTGGAAGGTGCCAAATCCTACGAGCAGTACTTC. The full variable domain, with the rest looked up from reference TRBV5-1 and TRBJ2-7, is KAGVTQTPRYLIKTRGQQVTLSCSPISGHRSVSWYQQTPGQGLQFLFEYFSETQRNKGNFPGRFSGRQFSNSRSEMNVSTLELGDSALYLCASSLEGAKSYEQYFGPGTRLTVT.

This chain connects TRBV30 to TRBJ1-1; D might be TRBD1 (5 bases). Germline V gene data show CDR1 as GTSNPN and CDR2 as SVGIG (reference sequence). The CDR3 loop spans 12 amino acids. The ends were cut back, 5 bases at V and 11 bases at J, with 18 bases in the middle. CDR3 sequence reads: CAWAAHRGGAFF. As DNA, the CDR3 is TGTGCCTGGGCAGCGCACCGCGGGGGGGCTTTCTTT.

The rearrangement uses TRBV19 and TRBJ2-1, with D perhaps matching TRBD1 (5 bases). The CDR3 length is 14 residues. Germline V gene sequence: CDR1 LNHDA, CDR2 SQIVND (reference sequence). V gave up 8 bases and J gave up 4 bases, with 15 bases separating them. CDR3 DNA sequence: TGTGCCAGTGCCGGACAACCCGTGTACAATGAGCAGTTCTTC. It translates to CASAGQPVYNEQFF.

The genes are TRBV25-1 and TRBJ1-2; unclear D gene. V was clipped by 5 bases and J by 4 bases, with 5 bases between them. Germline CDR1 reads MGHDK; CDR2 reads SYGVNS. The CDR3 has 11 amino acids. In DNA form, the CDR3 reads TGTGCCAGCAGTAAAGGCTATGGCTACACCTTC. Translating gives CASSKGYGYTF.

V is TRBV4-3 and J is TRBJ1-4; no firm D call. The CDR3 runs 14 residues. Trimming took 1 base from V and 7 from J, leaving 10 bases between them. Looked up from germline, CDR1 is LGHNA and CDR2 is YSLEER. The CDR3 DNA reads TGCGCCAGCAGCCAAGCGGCCGTCGGTGAAAAACTGTTTTTT. The encoded protein is CASSQAAVGEKLFF.

The rearrangement joins TRBV7-9 to TRBJ1-3; TRBD1 might be the D (5 bases). The germline V and J ends were trimmed by 1 base and 6 bases, with 13 bases remaining between them. Germline-derived CDR1 and CDR2 are SEHNR and FQNEAQ (reference sequence). This CDR3 has 15 amino acids. CDR3 DNA: TGTGCCAGCAGCTTAGGGCAGGGTATTGAAAACACCATATATTTT. This gives the protein CASSLGQGIENTIYF.

The chain combines TRBV6-5 with TRBJ1-5; maybe TRBD1 (6 bases). The V gene lost 7 bases and the J gene lost 2 bases, with 15 bases spanning the gap. There are 15 residues in the CDR3. Germline V CDR1 and CDR2: MNHEY, SVGAGI. CDR3: CASTRVGAGNQPQHF. As DNA, the CDR3 is TGTGCCAGCACAAGAGTGGGGGCCGGCAATCAGCCCCAGCATTTT.

This clone showed up just a few times. The V gene is TRBV5-1, the J gene TRBJ1-2, with TRBD1 identical over 7 bases. V lost 0 bases to trimming and J lost 5 bases; unmatched junction nucleotides: 7. This CDR3 has 15 residues. Germline loops: CDR1 SGHRS, CDR2 YFSETQ. The DNA of the CDR3 is TGCGCCAGCAGCTTGGTGCAGGGGGGGCCTTATGGCTACACCTTC. Residues: CASSLVQGGPYGYTF.

The J gene is TRBJ2-1, the V gene TRBV7-2; D might be TRBD2 (6 bases). The CDR3 sequence is 13 residues long. V was pared by 0 bases and J by 10 bases, with 10 bases between. Germline V CDR1 and CDR2: SGHTA, FQGNSA. The CDR3 DNA reads TGTGCCAGCAGCTTAGCTCCCGCGGGGGAGCAGTTCTTC. Its protein is CASSLAPAGEQFF.

This rearrangement joins TRBV7-9 to TRBJ2-7; D may match TRBD1 or TRBD2 (5 bases each). From germline, CDR1 is SEHNR and CDR2 FQNEAQ (reference sequence). With 1 base removed from V and 1 base from J, the gap between germline ends came to 11 bases. This CDR3 contains 15 residues. CDR3 residues: CASSLGGSSSYEQYF. CDR3 DNA: TGTGCCAGCAGCTTAGGGGGGTCCTCTTCCTACGAGCAGTACTTC.

The V gene is TRBV10-3, the J gene TRBJ1-6, with a weak D call TRBD1 (6 bases). The V and J ends lost 6 bases and 5 bases respectively, with 14 bases between them. CDR1 and CDR2 (germline): ENHRY, SYGVKD. This CDR3 has 15 residues. The CDR3: CAIRFTGTDNSPLHF. The CDR3 DNA reads TGTGCCATCAGATTTACAGGGACCGATAATTCACCCCTCCACTTT.

This chain joins TRBV7-9 and TRBJ2-1; 8 bases fit TRBD1. The CDR3 length is 17 residues. Germline V gene sequence: CDR1 SEHNR, CDR2 FQNEAQ (reference sequence). V dropped 5 bases and J dropped 4; count of bases not matched to a gene: 13. The CDR3 DNA reads TGTGCCAGCAGCCTTACAGGGGGGAAAAGCATTTACAATGAGCAGTTCTTC. Translating it yields CASSLTGGKSIYNEQFF.

This clone appeared once. CDR3 residues: CASSQINSPLHF. In DNA form, the CDR3 reads TGTGCCAGCAGCCAGATTAATTCACCCCTCCACTTT. This chain connects TRBV14 to TRBJ1-6; D unresolved. V was clipped by 3 bases and J by 6 bases, with 3 bases between them. Germline values: CDR1 SGHDN, CDR2 FVKESK. CDR3 length: 12 residues. The variable domain in full, completed from reference TRBV14 and TRBJ1-6, reads EAGVTQFPSHSVIEKGQTVTLRCDPISGHDNLYWYRRVMGKEIKFLLHFVKESKQDESGMPNNRFLAERTGGTYSTLKVQPAELEDSGVYFCASSQINSPLHFGNGTRLTVT.